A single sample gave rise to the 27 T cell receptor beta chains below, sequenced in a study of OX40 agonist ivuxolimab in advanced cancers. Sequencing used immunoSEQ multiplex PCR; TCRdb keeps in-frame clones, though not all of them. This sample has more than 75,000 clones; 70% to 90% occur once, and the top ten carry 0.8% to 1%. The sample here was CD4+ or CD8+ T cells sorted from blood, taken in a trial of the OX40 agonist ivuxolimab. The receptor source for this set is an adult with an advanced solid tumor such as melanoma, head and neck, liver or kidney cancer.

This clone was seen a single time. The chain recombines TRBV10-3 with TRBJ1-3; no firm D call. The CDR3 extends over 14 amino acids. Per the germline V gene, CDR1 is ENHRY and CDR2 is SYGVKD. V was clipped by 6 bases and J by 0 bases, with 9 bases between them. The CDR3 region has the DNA TGTGCCATCAGATCAGATATCTCTGGAAACACCATATATTTT. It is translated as CAIRSDISGNTIYF.

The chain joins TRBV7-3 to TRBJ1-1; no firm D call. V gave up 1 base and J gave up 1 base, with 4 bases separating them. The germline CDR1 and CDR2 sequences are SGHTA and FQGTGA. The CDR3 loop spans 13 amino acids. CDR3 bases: TGTGCCAGCAGCTTAAGACAGAACACTGAAGCTTTCTTT. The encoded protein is CASSLRQNTEAFF.

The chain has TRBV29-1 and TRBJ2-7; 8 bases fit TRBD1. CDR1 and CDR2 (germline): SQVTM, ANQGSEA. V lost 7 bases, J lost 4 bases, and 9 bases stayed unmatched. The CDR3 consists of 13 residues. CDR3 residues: CSARSWTGYEQYF. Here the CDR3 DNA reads TGCAGCGCCCGCTCCTGGACAGGGTACGAGCAGTACTTC.

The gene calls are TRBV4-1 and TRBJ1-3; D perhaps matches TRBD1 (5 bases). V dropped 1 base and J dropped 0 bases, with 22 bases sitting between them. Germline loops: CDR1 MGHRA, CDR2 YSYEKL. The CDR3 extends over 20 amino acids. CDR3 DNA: TGCGCCAGCAGCCAAGGGGGCGGGACTGCCTATTTTTTCTCTGGAAACACCATATATTTT. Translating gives CASSQGGGTAYFFSGNTIYF.

The CDR3 loop reads CASSEGLTNEKLFF. In DNA, the CDR3 is TGTGCCAGCAGTGAAGGGCTTACTAATGAAAAACTGTTTTTT. The genes are TRBV2 and TRBJ1-4; no reliable D call. V gave up 1 base and J gave up 2 bases, with 5 bases separating them. Germline V CDR1 and CDR2: SNHLY, FYNNEI. This CDR3 spans 14 amino acids.

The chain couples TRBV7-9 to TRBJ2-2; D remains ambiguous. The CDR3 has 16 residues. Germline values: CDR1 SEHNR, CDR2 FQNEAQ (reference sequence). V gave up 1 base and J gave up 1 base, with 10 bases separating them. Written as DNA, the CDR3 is TGTGCCAGCAGCTTAGAGGCAGTTATGAACACCGGGGAGCTGTTTTTT. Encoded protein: CASSLEAVMNTGELFF.

CDR3 coding DNA: TGTGCCAGCAGCTTAGATCCTAGCGGGAGGGCCGGACCCCTCTACGAGCAGTACTTC. Translation: CASSLDPSGRAGPLYEQYF. V usage is TRBV7-2 and J usage is TRBJ2-7; 12 nucleotides agree with TRBD2. Trimming removed 1 base from V and 3 bases from J; junction bases left unmatched: 13. This CDR3 has 19 amino acids. Per the germline V gene, CDR1 is SGHTA and CDR2 is FQGNSA.

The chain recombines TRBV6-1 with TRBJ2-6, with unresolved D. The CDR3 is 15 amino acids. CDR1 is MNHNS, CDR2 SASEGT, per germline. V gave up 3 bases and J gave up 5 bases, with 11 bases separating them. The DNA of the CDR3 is TGTGCCAGCAGTGATTGGGATCTTTGGGCCAACGTCCTGACTTTC. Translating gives CASSDWDLWANVLTF.

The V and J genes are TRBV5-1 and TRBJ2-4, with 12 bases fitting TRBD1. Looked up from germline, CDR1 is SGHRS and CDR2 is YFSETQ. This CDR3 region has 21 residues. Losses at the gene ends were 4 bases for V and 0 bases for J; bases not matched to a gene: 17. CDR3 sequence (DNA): TGCGCCAGCAGCACCGGAGGGAGGGGGACAGGGGGCGCGAGAGCCAAAAACATTCAGTACTTC. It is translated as CASSTGGRGTGGARAKNIQYF.

CDR3 bases: TGTGCCAGTAGTATCGGTTGGCGCCCCATTCAGACCCAGTACTTC. Translating it yields CASSIGWRPIQTQYF. J is TRBJ2-5 and V is TRBV19; D not certain. Germline V CDR1 and CDR2: LNHDA, SQIVND (reference sequence). V was shortened by 3 bases and J by 6 bases, with 17 bases between the two germline ends. There are 15 residues in the CDR3.

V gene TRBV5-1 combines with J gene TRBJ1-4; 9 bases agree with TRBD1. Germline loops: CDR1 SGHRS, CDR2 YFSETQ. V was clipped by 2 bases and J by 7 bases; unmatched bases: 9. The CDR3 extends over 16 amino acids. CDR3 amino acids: CASSFRSGTGTEKLFF. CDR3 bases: TGCGCCAGCAGCTTTCGATCGGGGACAGGGACTGAAAAACTGTTTTTT.

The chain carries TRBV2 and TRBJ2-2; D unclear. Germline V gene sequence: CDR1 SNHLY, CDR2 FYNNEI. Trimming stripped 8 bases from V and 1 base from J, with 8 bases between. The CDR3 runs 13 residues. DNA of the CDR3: TGTGCCAGCGACACCCTGAACACCGGGGAGCTGTTTTTT. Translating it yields CASDTLNTGELFF.

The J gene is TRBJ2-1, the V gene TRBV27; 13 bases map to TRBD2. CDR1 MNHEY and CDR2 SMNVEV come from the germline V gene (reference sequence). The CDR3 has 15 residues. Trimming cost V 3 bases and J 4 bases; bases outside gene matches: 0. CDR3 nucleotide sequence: TGTGCCAGCAGTTTGGGACTAGCGGGGTACAATGAGCAGTTCTTC. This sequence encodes CASSLGLAGYNEQFF.

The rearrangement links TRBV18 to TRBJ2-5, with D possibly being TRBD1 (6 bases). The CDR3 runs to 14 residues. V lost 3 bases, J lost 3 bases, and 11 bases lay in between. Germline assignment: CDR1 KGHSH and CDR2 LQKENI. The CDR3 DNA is TGTGCCAGCTCACCGCGAGGGGGAGAAGAGACCCAGTACTTC. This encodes CASSPRGGEETQYF.

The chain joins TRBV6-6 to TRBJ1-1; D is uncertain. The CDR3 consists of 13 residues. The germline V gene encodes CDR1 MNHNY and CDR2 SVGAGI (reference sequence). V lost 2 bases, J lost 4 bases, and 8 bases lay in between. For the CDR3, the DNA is TGTGCCAGCAGTTACGTGGCGGGCACTGAAGCTTTCTTT. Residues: CASSYVAGTEAFF.

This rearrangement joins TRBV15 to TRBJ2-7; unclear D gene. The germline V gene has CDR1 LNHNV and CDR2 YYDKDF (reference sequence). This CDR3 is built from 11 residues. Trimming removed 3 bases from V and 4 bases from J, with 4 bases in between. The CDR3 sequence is CATSSLYEQYF. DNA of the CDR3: TGTGCCACCAGCAGCTTATACGAGCAGTACTTC.

The chain's CDR3 is CASSYPGGGRGTEAFF. In nucleotides, the CDR3 is TGTGCCAGCAGTTACCCCGGGGGAGGGCGTGGCACTGAAGCTTTCTTT. J is TRBJ1-1 and V is TRBV6-5, with D maybe TRBD1 (5 bases). The CDR3 runs 16 residues. The germline V gene encodes CDR1 MNHEY and CDR2 SVGAGI. V dropped 2 bases and J dropped 4 bases, with 17 bases sitting between them.

The CDR3 coding sequence is TGTGCCTGGAGTGTACAGGGAGAGACCCAGTACTTC. Amino acid sequence: CAWSVQGETQYF. The chain joins TRBV30 to TRBJ2-5, with D possibly being TRBD1 (6 bases). Germline V gives CDR1 GTSNPN, CDR2 SVGIG (reference sequence). V was pared by 0 bases and J by 4 bases, with 6 bases between. This CDR3 spans 12 amino acids.

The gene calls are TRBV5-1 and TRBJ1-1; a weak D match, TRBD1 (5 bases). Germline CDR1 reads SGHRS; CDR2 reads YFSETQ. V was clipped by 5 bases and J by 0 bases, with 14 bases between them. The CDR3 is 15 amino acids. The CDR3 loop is CASSPVPGMNTEAFF. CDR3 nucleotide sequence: TGCGCCAGCAGTCCGGTCCCAGGGATGAACACTGAAGCTTTCTTT. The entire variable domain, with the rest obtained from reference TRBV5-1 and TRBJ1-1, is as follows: KAGVTQTPRYLIKTRGQQVTLSCSPISGHRSVSWYQQTPGQGLQFLFEYFSETQRNKGNFPGRFSGRQFSNSRSEMNVSTLELGDSALYLCASSPVPGMNTEAFFGQGTRLTVV.

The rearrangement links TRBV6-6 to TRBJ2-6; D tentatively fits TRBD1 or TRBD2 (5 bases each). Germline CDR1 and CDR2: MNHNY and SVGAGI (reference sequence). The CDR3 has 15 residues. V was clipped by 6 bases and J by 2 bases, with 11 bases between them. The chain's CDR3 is CASRGDVTGANVLTF. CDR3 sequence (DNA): TGTGCCAGCAGGGGGGACGTAACTGGGGCCAACGTCCTGACTTTC.

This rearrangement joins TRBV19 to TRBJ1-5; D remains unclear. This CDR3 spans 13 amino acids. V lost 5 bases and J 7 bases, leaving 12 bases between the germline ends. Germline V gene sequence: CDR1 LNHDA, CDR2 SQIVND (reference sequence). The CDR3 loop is CASSLQHQQPQHF. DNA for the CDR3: TGTGCCAGTAGTCTCCAACACCAACAGCCCCAGCATTTT. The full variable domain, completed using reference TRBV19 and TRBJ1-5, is DGGITQSPKYLFRKEGQNVTLSCEQNLNHDAMYWYRQDPGQGLRLIYYSQIVNDFQKGDIAEGYSVSREKKESFPLTVTSAQKNPTAFYLCASSLQHQQPQHFGDGTRLSIL.

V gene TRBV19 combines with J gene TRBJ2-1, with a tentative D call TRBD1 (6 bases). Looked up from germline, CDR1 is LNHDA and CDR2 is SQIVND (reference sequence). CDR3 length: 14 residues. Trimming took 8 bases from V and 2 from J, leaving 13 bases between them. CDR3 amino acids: CASRQAGTYNEQFF. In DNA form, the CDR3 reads TGTGCCAGTCGACAGGCCGGCACCTACAATGAGCAGTTCTTC.

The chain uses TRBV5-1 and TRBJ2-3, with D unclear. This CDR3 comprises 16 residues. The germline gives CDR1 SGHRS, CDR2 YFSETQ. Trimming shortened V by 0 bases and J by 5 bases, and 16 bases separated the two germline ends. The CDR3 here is CASSLALSSGGDTQYF. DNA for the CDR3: TGCGCCAGCAGCTTGGCCCTGAGTTCCGGCGGAGATACGCAGTATTTT.

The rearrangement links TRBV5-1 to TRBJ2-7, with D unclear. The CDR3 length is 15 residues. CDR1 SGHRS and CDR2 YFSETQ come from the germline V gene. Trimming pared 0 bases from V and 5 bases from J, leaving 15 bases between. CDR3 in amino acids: CASSLAEQRGHEQYF. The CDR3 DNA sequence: TGCGCCAGCAGCTTGGCCGAGCAGCGTGGCCACGAGCAGTACTTC.

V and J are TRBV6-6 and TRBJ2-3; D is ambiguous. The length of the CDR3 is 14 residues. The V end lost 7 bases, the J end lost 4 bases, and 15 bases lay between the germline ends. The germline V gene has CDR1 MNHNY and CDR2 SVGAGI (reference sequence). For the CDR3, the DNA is TGTGCCAGCAAGACTCCGAGAGTCCCAGATACGCAGTATTTT. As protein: CASKTPRVPDTQYF.

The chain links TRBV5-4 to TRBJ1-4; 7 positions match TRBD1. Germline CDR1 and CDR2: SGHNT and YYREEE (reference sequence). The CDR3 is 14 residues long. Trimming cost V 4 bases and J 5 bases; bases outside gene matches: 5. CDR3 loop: CASSRGPSNEKLFF. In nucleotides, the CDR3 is TGTGCCAGCAGCAGGGGGCCCTCAAATGAAAAACTGTTTTTT. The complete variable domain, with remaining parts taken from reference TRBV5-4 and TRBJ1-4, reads ETGVTQSPTHLIKTRGQQVTLRCSSQSGHNTVSWYQQALGQGPQFIFQYYREEENGRGNFPPRFSGLQFPNYSSELNVNALELDDSALYLCASSRGPSNEKLFFGSGTQLSVL.

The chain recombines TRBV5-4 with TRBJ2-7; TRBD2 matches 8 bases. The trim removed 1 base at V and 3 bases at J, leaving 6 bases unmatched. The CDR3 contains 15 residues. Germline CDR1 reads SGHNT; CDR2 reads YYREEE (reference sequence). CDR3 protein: CASSLSGTRSYEQYF. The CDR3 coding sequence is TGTGCCAGCAGCTTGTCCGGGACTAGGAGCTACGAGCAGTACTTC.